Sequencing of this T cell receptor beta chain was carried out in a study of identical twins' blood T cells. The study's findings and limits: V gene usage reportedly matched far better within twin pairs than unrelated donors. Top TCRbeta clonotypes were shared more with twin than unrelated donors.

TCR cDNA libraries were made from RNA using a previously described, modified protocol. Original methodology: Each library had roughly 2.2 to 4 million CDR3 reads and about 90,000 to nearly 550,000 clonotypes. From the 5' RACE reads, TCRdb called clonotypes with MiXCR, one entry per CDR3 protein. What appears here as the V and J calls and clone size reflects TCRdb's work, not the paper's. The table lists hundreds of thousands of distinct CDR3 sequences, 28% of them singletons. With respect to this clonotype: Its antigen is not known.

The V segment lost 6 bases and the J segment 5 bases; nucleotides outside the gene matches: 6. This CDR3 region has 15 residues. Germline V lookup: CDR1 ENHRY, CDR2 SYGVKD. The material sequenced was PBMCs. The chain couples TRBV10-3 to TRBJ2-1; the match to TRBD2 covers 11 bases. This TCR came from a woman aged 18-49 years in good health. CDR3 amino acids: CAIRTQTSGDNEQFF. CDR3 coding DNA: TGTGCCATCAGGACCCAGACTAGCGGGGACAATGAGCAGTTCTTC.